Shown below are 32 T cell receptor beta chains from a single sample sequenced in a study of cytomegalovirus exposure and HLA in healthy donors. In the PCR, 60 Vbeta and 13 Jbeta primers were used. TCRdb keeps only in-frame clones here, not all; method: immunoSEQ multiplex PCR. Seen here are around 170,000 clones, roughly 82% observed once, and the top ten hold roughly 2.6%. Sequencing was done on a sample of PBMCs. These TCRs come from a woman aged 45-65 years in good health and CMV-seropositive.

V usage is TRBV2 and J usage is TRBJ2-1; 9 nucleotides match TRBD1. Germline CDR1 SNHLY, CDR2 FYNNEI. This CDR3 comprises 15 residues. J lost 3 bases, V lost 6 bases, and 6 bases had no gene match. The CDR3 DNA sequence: TGTGCCAGCAGCGACCGGGACAGGGACTACAATGAGCAGTTCTTC. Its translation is CASSDRDRDYNEQFF.

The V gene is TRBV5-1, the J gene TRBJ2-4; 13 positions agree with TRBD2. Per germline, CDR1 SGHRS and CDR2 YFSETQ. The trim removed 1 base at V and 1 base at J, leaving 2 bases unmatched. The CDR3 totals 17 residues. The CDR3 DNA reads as TGCGCCAGCAGCTTGACTAGCGGGGGGGCCGCCAAAAACATTCAGTACTTC. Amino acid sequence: CASSLTSGGAAKNIQYF.

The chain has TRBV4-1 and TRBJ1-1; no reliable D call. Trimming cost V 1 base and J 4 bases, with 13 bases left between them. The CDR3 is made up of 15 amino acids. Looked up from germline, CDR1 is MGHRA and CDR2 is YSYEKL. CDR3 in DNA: TGCGCCAGCAGCCAAGCTCCAGCCGGAGGCACTGAAGCTTTCTTT. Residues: CASSQAPAGGTEAFF.

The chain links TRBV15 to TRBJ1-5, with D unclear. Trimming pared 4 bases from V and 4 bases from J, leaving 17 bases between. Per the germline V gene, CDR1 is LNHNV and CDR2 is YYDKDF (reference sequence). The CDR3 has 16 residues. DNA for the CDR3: TGTGCCACCAGCAATTCCCTGGGAGAGCGGAATCAGCCCCAGCATTTT. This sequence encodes CATSNSLGERNQPQHF. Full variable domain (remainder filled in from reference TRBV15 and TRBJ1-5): DAMVIQNPRYQVTQFGKPVTLSCSQTLNHNVMYWYQQKSSQAPKLLFHYYDKDFNNEADTPDNFQSRRPNTSFCFLDIRSPGLGDTAMYLCATSNSLGERNQPQHFGDGTRLSIL.

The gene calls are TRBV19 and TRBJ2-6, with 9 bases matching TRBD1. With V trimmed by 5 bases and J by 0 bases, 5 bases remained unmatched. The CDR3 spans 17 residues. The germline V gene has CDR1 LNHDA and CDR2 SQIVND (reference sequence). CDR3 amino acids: CASSQQGARSGANVLTF. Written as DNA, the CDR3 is TGTGCCAGTAGTCAACAGGGGGCTCGCTCTGGGGCCAACGTCCTGACTTTC.

This CDR3 is CASSQVHLHEQYF. The CDR3 DNA sequence: TGTGCCAGCAGCCAAGTTCACCTCCACGAGCAGTACTTC. V is TRBV14 and J is TRBJ2-5; unclear D gene. The J call could be wrong; TRBJ2-7 is a better fit for the DNA end. Per germline, CDR1 SGHDN and CDR2 FVKESK. This CDR3 spans 13 amino acids.

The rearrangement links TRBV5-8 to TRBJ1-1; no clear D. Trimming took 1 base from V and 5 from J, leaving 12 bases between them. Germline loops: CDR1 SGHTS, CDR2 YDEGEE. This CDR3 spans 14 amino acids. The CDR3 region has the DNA TGTGCCAGCAGCTTGCCGGGTATGCGTACTGAAGCTTTCTTT. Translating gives CASSLPGMRTEAFF.

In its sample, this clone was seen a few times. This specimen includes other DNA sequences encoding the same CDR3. The CDR3 loop is CASSLGTGAYEQYF. CDR3 nucleotide sequence: TGTGCCAGCAGCTTAGGGACAGGGGCCTACGAGCAGTACTTC. The chain carries TRBV7-2 and TRBJ2-7; 9 bases are a match to TRBD1. Germline V lookup: CDR1 SGHTA, CDR2 FQGNSA. This CDR3 comprises 14 residues. The V and J ends lost 1 base and 2 bases, in that order; junction bases with no gene match: 0.

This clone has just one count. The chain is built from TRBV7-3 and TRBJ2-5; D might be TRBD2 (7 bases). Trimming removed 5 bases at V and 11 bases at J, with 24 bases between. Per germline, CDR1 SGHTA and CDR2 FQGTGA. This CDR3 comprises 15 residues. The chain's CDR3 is CASSRRGGFPGEQYF. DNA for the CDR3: TGTGCCAGCAGCCGTAGGGGGGGTTTTCCCGGGGAGCAGTACTTC.

DNA of the CDR3: TGTGCCAGCAGCCTTCAGGGATCGGCTTTCTTT. Translation gives CASSLQGSAFF. The gene calls are TRBV7-2 and TRBJ1-1; a possible D gene is TRBD1 (5 bases). The V end lost 5 bases, the J end lost 11 bases, and 12 bases lay between the germline ends. Germline CDR1 is SGHTA and CDR2 is FQGNSA. The CDR3 loop spans 11 amino acids.

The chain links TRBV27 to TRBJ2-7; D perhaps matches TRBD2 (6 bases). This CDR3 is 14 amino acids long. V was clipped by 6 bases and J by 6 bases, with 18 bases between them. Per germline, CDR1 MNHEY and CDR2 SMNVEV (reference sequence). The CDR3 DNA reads TGTGCCAGCAGGACACTCGAGGGGCGGGGCGAGCAGTACTTC. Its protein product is CASRTLEGRGEQYF.

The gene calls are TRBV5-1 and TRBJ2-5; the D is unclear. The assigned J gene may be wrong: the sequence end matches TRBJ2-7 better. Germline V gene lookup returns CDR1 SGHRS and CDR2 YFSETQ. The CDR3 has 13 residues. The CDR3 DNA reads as TGCGCCAGCAGCTTGGGTAGCTTCAACGAGCAGTACTTC. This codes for CASSLGSFNEQYF.

DNA of the CDR3: TGTGCAAGTCGCTTGACAGGGAGAGCCTATGGCTACACCTTC. Residues: CASRLTGRAYGYTF. The rearrangement links TRBV12-2 to TRBJ1-2; TRBD1, the table's D call, lacks a check against the DNA. TRBV12-2 is recorded as a pseudogene. This CDR3 is 14 amino acids long.

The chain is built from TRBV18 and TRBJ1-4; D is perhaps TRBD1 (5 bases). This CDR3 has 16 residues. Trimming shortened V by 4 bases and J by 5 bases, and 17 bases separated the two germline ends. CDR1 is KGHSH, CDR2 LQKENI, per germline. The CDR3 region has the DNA TGTGCCAGCTCACTCCAAGGACCGGGGGGGAATGAAAAACTGTTTTTT. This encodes CASSLQGPGGNEKLFF. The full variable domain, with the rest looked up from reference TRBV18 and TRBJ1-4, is NAGVMQNPRHLVRRRGQEARLRCSPMKGHSHVYWYRQLPEEGLKFMVYLQKENIIDESGMPKERFSAEFPKEGPSILRIQQVVRGDSAAYFCASSLQGPGGNEKLFFGSGTQLSVL.

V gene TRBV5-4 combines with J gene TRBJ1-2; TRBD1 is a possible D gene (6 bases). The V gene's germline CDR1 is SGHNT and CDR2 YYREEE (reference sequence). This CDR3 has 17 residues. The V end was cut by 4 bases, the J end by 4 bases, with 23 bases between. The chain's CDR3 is CASSQDGGQSGRYGYTF. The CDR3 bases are TGTGCCAGCAGCCAAGATGGCGGACAGAGCGGTCGCTATGGCTACACCTTC.

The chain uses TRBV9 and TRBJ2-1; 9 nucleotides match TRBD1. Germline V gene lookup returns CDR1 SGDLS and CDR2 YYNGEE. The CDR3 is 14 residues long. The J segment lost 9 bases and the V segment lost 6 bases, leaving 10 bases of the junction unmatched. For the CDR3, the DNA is TGTGCCAGCAAGGTCGGGACAGGGATGGGTGAGCAGTTCTTC. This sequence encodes CASKVGTGMGEQFF.

Here the CDR3 DNA reads TGCGCCAGCAGCGTGCCGGGACAGGAGGGTACCGGGGAGCTGTTTTTT. Protein sequence: CASSVPGQEGTGELFF. The chain is built from TRBV5-1 and TRBJ2-2, with 8 bases aligning to TRBD1. The CDR3 contains 16 residues. The junction had 10 bases not matched to a gene; V was cut back by 4 bases and J by 5 bases. Looked up from germline, CDR1 is SGHRS and CDR2 is YFSETQ.

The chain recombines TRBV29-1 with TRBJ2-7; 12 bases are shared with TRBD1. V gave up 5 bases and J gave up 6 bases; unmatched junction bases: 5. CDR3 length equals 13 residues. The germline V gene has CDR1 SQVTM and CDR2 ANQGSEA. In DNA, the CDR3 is TGCAGCGTTCCGGGACAGGGGGCGTTCGAGCAGTACTTC. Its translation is CSVPGQGAFEQYF.

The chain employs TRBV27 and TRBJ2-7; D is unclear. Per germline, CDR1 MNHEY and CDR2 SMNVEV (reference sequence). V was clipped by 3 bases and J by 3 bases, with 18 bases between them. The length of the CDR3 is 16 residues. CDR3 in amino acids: CASSFRTKSADYEQYF. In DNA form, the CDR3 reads TGTGCCAGCAGTTTCCGTACTAAGTCGGCAGACTACGAGCAGTACTTC.

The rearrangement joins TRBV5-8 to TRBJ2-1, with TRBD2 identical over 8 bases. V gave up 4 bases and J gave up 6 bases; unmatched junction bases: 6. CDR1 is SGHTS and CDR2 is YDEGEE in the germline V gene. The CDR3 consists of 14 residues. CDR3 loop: CASSVAGRGNEQFF. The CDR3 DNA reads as TGTGCCAGCAGCGTAGCGGGGAGGGGCAATGAGCAGTTCTTC.

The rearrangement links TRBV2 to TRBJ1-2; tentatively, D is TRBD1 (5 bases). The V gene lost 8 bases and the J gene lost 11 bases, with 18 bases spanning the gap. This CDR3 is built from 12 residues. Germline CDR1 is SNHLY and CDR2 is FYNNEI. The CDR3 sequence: CASSGGRWGYTF. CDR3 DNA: TGTGCCAGCTCGGGGGGACGGTGGGGATACACCTTC.

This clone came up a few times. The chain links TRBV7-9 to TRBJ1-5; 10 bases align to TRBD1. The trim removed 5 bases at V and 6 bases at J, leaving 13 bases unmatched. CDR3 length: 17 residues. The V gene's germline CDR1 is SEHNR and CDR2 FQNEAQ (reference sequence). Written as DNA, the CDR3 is TGTGCCAGCAGCCAGGGGGCACGGACAGGGGGAGTTCAGCCCCAGCATTTT. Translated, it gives CASSQGARTGGVQPQHF. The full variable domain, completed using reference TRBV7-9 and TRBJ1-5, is DTGVSQNPRHKITKRGQNVTFRCDPISEHNRLYWYRQTLGQGPEFLTYFQNEAQLEKSRLLSDRFSAERPKGSFSTLEIQRTEQGDSAMYLCASSQGARTGGVQPQHFGDGTRLSIL.

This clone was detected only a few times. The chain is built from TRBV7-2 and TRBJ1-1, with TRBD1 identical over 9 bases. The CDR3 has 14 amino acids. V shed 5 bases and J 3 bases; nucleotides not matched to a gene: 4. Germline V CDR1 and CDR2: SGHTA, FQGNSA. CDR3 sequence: CASSPGTGYTEAFF. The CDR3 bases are TGTGCCAGCAGCCCCGGGACAGGGTACACTGAAGCTTTCTTT.

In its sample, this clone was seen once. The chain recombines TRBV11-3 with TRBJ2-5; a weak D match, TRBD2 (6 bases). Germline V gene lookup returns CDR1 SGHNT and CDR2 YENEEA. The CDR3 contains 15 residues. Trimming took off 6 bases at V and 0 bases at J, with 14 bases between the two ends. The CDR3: CASSQAGRYQETQYF. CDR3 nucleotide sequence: TGTGCCAGCAGTCAAGCGGGCCGCTACCAAGAGACCCAGTACTTC.

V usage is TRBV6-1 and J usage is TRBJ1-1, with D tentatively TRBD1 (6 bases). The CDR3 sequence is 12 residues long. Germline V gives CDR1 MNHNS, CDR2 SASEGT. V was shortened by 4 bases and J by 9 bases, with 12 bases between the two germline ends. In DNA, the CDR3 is TGTGCCAGCAGTGCGTGGGACACCCAAGCTTTCTTT. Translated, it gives CASSAWDTQAFF.

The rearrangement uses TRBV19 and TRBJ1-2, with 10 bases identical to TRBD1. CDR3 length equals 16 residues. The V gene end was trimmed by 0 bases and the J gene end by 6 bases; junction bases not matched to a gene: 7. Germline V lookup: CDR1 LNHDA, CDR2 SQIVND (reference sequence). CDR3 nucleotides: TGTGCCAGTAGTATAGATCTCGACAGGGGGCAGAATGGCTACACCTTC. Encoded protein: CASSIDLDRGQNGYTF.

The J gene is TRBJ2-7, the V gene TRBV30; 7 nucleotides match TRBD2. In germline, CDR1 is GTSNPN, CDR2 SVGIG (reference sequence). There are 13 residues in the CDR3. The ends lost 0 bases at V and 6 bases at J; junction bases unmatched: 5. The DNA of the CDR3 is TGTGCCTGGAGTGTTTTCAGGGAGGGCGAGCAGTACTTC. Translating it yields CAWSVFREGEQYF.

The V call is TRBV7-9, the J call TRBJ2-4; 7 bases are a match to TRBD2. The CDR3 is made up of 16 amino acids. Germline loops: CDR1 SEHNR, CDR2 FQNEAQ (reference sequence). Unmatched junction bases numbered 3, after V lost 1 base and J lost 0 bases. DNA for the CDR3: TGTGCCAGCAGCTTAGTCGCGGGGGTAGCCAAAAACATTCAGTACTTC. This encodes CASSLVAGVAKNIQYF.

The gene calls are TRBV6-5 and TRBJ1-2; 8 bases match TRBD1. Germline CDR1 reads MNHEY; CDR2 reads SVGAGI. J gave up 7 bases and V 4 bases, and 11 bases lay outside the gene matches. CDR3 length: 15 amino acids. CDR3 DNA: TGTGCCAGCAGTTCTATTCCAGGGGGCGCAACTGGCTACACCTTC. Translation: CASSSIPGGATGYTF.

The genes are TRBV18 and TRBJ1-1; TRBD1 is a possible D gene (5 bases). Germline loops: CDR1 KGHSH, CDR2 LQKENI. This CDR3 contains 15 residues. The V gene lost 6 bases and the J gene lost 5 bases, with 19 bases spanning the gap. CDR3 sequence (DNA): TGTGCCAGCTCGTCATCAAAAGGGGAGGCGACTGAAGCTTTCTTT. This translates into CASSSSKGEATEAFF.

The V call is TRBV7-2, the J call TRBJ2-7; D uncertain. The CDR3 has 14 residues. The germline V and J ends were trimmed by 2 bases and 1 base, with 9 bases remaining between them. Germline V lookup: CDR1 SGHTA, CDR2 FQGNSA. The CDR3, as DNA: TGTGCCAGCAGCTTAATCCCAGGTTCCTACGAGCAGTACTTC. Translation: CASSLIPGSYEQYF. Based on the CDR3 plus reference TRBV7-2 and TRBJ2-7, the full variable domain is GAGVSQSPSNKVTEKGKDVELRCDPISGHTALYWYRQSLGQGLEFLIYFQGNSAPDKSGLPSDRFSAERTGGSVSTLTIQRTQQEDSAVYLCASSLIPGSYEQYFGPGTRLTVT.

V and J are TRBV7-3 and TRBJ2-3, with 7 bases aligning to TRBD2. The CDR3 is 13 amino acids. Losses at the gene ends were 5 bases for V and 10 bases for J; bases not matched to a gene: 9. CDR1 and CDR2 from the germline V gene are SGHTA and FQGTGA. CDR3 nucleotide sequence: TGTGCCAGCAGCGTCCAGCGGGAACACCCGCAGTATTTT. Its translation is CASSVQREHPQYF.